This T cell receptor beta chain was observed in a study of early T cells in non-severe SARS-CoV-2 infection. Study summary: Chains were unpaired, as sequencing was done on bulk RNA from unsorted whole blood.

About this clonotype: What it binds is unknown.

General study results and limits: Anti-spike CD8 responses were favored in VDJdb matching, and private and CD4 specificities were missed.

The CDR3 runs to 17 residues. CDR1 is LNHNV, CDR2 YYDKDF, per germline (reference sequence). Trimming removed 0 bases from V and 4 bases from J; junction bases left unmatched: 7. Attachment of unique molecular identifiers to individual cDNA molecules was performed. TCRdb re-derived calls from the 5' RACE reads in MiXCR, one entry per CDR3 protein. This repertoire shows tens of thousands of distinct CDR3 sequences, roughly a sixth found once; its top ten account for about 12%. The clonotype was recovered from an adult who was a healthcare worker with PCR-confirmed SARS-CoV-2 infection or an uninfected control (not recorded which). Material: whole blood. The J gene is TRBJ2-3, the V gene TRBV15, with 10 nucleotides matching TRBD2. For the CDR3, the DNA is TGTGCCACCAGCAGAGAAGCTAGCGGGAGCCTCGCAGATACGCAGTATTTT. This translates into CATSREASGSLADTQYF.